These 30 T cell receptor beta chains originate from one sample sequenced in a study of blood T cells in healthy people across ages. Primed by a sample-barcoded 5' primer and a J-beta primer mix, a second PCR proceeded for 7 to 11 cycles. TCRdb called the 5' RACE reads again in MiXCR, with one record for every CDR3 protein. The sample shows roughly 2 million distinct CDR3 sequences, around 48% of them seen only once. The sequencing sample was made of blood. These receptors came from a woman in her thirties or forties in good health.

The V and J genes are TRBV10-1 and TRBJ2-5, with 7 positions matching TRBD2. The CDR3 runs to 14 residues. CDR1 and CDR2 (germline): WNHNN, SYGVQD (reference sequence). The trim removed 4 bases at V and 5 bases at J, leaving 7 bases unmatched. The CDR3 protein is CASSAPGLPETQYF. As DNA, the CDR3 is TGCGCCAGCAGTGCGCCGGGACTACCGGAGACCCAGTACTTC.

The CDR3 DNA reads TGTGCCAGCAGTGACCGACTAGACGACCCGTCGGAGACCCAGTACTTC. This codes for CASSDRLDDPSETQYF. The V gene is TRBV12-3 or TRBV12-4, the J gene TRBJ2-5; D perhaps matches TRBD2 (6 bases). CDR3 length equals 16 residues. Trimming took 5 bases from V and 5 from J, leaving 21 bases between them.

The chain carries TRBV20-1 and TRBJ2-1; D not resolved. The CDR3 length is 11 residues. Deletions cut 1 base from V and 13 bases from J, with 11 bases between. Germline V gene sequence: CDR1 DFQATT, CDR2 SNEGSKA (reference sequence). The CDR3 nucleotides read TGCAGTGCTAGAGTGGCCGACCATCAGTTCTTC. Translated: CSARVADHQFF.

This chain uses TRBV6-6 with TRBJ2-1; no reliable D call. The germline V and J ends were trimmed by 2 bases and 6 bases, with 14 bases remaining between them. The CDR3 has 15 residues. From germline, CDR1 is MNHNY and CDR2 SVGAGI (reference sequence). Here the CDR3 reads CASSYHSSSGNEQFF. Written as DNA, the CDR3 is TGTGCCAGCAGTTACCACTCCTCCTCTGGCAATGAGCAGTTCTTC.

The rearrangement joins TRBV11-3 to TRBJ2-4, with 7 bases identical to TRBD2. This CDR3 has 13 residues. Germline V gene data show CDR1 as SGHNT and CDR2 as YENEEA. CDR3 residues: CAKRGKAKNIQYF. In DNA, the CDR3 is TGTGCGAAGCGGGGCAAAGCCAAAAACATTCAGTACTTC.

The CDR3 DNA reads as TGTGCCAGCAGCTCAAGGACTAGCGGGGGGGCCCCGCAGTATTTT. Its protein product is CASSSRTSGGAPQYF. V is TRBV5-6 and J is TRBJ2-3; TRBD2 agrees at 15 bases. This CDR3 is 15 amino acids long. Losses at the gene ends were 3 bases for V and 10 bases for J; bases not matched to a gene: 6. Germline V gene data show CDR1 as SGHDT and CDR2 as YYEEEE.

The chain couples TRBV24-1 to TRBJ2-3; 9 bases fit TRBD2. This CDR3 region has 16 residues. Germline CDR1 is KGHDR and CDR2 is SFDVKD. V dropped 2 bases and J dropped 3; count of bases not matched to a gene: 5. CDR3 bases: TGTGCCACCAGTGATTCCAGGACTAGCGTAACAGATACGCAGTATTTT. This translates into CATSDSRTSVTDTQYF.

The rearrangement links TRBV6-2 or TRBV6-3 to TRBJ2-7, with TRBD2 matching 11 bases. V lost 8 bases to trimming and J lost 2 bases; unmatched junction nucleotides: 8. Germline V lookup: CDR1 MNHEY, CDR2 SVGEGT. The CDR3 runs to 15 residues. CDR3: CASYTLAGGTYEQYF. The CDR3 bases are TGTGCCAGCTACACTCTAGCGGGGGGAACCTACGAGCAGTACTTC.

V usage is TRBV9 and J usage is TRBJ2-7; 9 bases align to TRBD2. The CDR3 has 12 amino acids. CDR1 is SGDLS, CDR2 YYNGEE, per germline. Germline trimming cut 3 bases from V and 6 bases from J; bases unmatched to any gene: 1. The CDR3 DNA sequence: TGTGCCAGCAGCGGACTAGCGGCCGAGCAGTACTTC. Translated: CASSGLAAEQYF.

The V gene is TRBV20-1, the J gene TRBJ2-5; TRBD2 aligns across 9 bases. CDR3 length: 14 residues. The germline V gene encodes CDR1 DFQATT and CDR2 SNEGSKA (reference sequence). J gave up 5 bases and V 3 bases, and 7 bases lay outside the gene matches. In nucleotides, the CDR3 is TGCAGTGCTAGGATCGCGGGGGGGTGGGAGACCCAGTACTTC. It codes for CSARIAGGWETQYF.

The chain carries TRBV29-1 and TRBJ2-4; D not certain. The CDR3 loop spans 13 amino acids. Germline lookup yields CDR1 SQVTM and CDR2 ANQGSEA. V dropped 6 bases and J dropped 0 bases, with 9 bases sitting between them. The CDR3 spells CSVLILAKNIQYF. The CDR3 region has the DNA TGCAGCGTCCTAATTCTAGCCAAAAACATTCAGTACTTC. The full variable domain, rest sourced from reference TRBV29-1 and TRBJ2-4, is SAVISQKPSRDICQRGTSLTIQCQVDSQVTMMFWYRQQPGQSLTLIATANQGSEATYESGFVIDKFPISRPNLTFSTLTVSNMSPEDSSIYLCSVLILAKNIQYFGAGTRLSVL.

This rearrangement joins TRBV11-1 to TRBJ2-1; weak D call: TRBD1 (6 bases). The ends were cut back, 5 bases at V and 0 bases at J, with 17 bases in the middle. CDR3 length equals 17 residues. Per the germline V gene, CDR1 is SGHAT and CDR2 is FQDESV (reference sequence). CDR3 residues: CASSKTGTQASYNEQFF. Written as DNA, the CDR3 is TGTGCCAGCAGCAAAACCGGGACACAAGCCTCCTACAATGAGCAGTTCTTC.

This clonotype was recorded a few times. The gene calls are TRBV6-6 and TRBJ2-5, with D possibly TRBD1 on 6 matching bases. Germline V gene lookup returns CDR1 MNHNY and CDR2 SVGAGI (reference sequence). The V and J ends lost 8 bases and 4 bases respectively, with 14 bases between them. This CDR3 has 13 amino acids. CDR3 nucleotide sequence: TGTGCCAGCGGGGTTCAGGGGATAGAGACCCAGTACTTC. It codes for CASGVQGIETQYF.

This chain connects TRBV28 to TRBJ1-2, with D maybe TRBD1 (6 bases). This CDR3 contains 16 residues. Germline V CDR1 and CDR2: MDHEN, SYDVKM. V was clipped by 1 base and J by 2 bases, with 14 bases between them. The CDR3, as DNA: TGTGCCAGCAGTTTATTCCTTCGGGACACCAACTATGGCTACACCTTC. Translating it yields CASSLFLRDTNYGYTF.

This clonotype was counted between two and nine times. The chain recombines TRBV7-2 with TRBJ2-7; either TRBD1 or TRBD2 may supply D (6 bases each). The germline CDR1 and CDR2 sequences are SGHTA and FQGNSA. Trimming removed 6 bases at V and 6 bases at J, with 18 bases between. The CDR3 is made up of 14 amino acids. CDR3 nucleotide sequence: TGTGCCAGCAGTTTAACGAGTGGAGGGGGCGAGCAGTACTTC. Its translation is CASSLTSGGGEQYF. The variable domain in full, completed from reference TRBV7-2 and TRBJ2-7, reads GAGVSQSPSNKVTEKGKDVELRCDPISGHTALYWYRQSLGQGLEFLIYFQGNSAPDKSGLPSDRFSAERTGGSVSTLTIQRTQQEDSAVYLCASSLTSGGGEQYFGPGTRLTVT.

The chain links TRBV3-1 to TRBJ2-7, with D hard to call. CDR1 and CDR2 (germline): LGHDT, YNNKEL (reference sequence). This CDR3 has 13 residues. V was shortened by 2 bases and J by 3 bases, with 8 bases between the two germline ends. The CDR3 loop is CASSQSPHYEQYF. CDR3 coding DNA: TGTGCCAGCAGCCAATCCCCCCACTACGAGCAGTACTTC.

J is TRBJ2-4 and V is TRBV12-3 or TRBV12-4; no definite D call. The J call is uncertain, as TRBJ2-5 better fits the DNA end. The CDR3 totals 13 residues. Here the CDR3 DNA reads TGTGCCAGCAGCCCACAGATAGTGGAGACCCAGTACTTC. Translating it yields CASSPQIVETQYF.

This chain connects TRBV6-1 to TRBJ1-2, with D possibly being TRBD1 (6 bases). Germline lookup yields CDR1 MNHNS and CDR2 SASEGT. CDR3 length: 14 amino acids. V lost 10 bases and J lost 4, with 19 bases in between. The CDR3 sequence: CAILRPMDSYGYTF. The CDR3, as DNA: TGTGCCATCCTAAGGCCAATGGACAGCTATGGCTACACCTTC.

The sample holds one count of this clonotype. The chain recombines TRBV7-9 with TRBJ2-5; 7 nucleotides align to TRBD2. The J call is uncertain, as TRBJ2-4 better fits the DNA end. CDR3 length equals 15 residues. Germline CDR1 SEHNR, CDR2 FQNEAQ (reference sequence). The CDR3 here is CASSLPAGSRNIQYF. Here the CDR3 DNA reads TGTGCCAGCAGCTTACCAGCGGGGTCGAGAAACATTCAGTACTTC.

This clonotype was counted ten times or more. CDR3 region: CASSPGQGARTDTQYF. The CDR3 DNA follows: TGTGCCAGCAGTCCGGGACAGGGGGCGAGGACAGATACGCAGTATTTT. The genes are TRBV12-3 or TRBV12-4 and TRBJ2-3; 12 positions match TRBD1. CDR3 size: 16 residues. The V gene end was trimmed by 5 bases and the J gene end by 3 bases; junction bases not matched to a gene: 6.

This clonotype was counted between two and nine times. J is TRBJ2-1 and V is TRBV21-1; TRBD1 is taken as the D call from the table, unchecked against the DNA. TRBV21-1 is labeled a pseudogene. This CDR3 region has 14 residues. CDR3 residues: CASSADSQDNEQFF. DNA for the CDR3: TGTGCCAGCAGCGCCGACAGCCAGGACAATGAGCAGTTCTTC.

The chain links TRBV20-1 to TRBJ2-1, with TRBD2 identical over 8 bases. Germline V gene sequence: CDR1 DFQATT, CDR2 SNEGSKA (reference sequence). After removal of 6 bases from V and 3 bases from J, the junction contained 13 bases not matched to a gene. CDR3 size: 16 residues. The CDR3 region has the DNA TGCAGTGCCGCTGAAATAGCGGGGACATACTACAATGAGCAGTTCTTC. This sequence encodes CSAAEIAGTYYNEQFF.

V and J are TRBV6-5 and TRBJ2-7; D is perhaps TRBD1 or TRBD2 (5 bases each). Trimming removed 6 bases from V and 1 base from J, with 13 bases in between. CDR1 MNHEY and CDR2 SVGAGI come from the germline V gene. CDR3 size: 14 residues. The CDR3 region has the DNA TGTGCCAGCAGCCCAGTGGGGACGTCCTACGAGCAGTACTTC. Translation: CASSPVGTSYEQYF.

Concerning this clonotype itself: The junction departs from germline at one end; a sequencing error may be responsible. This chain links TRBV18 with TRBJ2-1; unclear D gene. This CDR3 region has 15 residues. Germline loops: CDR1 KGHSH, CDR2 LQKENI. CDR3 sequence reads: CGSSPQKSSYNEQFF. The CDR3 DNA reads TGTGGCAGCTCACCACAGAAAAGCTCCTACAATGAGCAGTTCTTC.

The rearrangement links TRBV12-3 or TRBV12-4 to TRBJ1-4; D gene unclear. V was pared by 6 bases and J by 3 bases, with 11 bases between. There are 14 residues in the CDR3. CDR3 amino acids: CASSRLRSNEKLFF. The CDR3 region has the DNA TGTGCCAGCAGCCGACTTCGATCTAATGAAAAACTGTTTTTT.

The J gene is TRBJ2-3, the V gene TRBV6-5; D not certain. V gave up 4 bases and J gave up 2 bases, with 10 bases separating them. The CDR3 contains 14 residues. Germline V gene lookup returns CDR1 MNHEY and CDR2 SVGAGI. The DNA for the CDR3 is TGTGCCAGCAGTTCCAAGCTTTACACAGATACGCAGTATTTT. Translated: CASSSKLYTDTQYF.

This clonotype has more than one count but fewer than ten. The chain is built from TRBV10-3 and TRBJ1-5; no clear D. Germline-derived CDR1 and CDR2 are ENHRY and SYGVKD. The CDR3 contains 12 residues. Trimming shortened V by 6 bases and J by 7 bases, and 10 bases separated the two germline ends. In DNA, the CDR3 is TGTGCCATCAGCGAGAACGGACAGCCCCAGCATTTT. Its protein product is CAISENGQPQHF.

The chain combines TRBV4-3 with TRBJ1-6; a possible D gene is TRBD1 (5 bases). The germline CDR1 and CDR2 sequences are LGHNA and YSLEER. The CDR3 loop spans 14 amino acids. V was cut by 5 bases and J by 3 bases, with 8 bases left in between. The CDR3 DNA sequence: TGCGCCAGCAGCATAGACAGCTATAATTCACCCCTCCACTTT. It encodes CASSIDSYNSPLHF.

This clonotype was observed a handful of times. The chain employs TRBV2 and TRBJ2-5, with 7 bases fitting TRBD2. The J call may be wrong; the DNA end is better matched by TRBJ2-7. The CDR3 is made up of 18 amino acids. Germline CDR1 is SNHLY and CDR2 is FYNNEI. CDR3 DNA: TGTGCCAGCAGTGAGTCGGGGGGAACTTTCCCTTTCTCCTACGAGCAGTACTTC. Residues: CASSESGGTFPFSYEQYF.

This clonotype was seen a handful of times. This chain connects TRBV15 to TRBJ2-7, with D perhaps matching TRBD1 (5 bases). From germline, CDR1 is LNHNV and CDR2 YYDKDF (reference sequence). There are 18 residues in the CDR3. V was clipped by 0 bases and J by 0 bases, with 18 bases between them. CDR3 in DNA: TGTGCCACCAGCAGAGATCTGAGTGAGACAGATGGCTCCTACGAGCAGTACTTC. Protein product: CATSRDLSETDGSYEQYF. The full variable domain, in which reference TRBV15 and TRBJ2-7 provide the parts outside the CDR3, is DAMVIQNPRYQVTQFGKPVTLSCSQTLNHNVMYWYQQKSSQAPKLLFHYYDKDFNNEADTPDNFQSRRPNTSFCFLDIRSPGLGDTAMYLCATSRDLSETDGSYEQYFGPGTRLTVT.